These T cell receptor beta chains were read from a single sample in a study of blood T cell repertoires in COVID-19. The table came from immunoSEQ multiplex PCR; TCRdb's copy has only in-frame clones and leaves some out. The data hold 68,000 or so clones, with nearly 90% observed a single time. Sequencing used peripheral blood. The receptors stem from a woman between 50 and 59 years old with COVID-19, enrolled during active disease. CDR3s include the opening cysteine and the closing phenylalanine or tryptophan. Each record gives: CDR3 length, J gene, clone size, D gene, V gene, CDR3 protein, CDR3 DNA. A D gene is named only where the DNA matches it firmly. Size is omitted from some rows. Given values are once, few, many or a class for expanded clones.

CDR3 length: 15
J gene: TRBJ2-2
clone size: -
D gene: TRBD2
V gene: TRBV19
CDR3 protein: CASNPGLAHAGELFF
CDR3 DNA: TGTGCCAGTAATCCCGGACTAGCGCATGCCGGGGAGCTGTTTTTT

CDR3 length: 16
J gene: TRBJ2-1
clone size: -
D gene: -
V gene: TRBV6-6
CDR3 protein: CASSYSTWTANNEQFF
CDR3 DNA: TGTGCCAGCAGTTACTCGACTTGGACAGCGAACAATGAGCAGTTCTTC

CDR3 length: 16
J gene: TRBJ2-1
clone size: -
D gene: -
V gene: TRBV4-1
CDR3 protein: CASRGAASSSYNEQFF
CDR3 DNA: TGCGCCAGCAGGGGGGCGGCTTCGAGCTCCTACAATGAGCAGTTCTTC

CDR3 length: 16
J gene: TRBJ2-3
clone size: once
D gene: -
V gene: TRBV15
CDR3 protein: CATSIPKGESGDTQYF
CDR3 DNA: TGTGCCACCAGCATACCCAAAGGGGAATCAGGCGATACGCAGTATTTT

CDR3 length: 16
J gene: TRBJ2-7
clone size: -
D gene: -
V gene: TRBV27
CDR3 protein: CASSPWGRREFYEQYF
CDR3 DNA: TGTGCCAGCAGCCCCTGGGGGAGGCGCGAGTTCTACGAGCAGTACTTC

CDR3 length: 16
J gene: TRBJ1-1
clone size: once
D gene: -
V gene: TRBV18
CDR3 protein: CASSPPDPGWNTEAFF
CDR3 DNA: TGTGCCAGCTCGCCACCCGACCCGGGGTGGAACACTGAAGCTTTCTTT

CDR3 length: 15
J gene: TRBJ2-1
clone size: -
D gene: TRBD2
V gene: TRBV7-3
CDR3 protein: CASSLTSGRLNEQFF
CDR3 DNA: TGTGCCAGCAGCCTTACTAGCGGGAGGCTTAATGAGCAGTTCTTC

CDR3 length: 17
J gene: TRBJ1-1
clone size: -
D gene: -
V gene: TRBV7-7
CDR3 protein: CASSLTRDETGGTEAFF
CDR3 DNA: TGTGCTAGCAGCTTAACGCGGGACGAAACTGGCGGCACTGAAGCTTTCTTT

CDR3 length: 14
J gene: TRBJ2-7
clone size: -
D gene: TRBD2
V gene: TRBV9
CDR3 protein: CASSPGLAEYEQYF
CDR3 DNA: TGTGCCAGCAGTCCGGGACTAGCGGAATACGAGCAGTACTTC

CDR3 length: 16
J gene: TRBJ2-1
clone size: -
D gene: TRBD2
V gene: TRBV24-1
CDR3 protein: CATSDPSGRVYNEQFF
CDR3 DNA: TGTGCCACCAGTGACCCTAGCGGGAGGGTTTACAATGAGCAGTTCTTC

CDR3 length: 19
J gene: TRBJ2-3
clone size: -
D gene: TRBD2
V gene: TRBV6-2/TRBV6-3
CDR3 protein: CASSYHRTSGRLYTDTQYF
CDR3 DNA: TGTGCCAGCAGTTACCACCGGACTAGCGGACGATTATACACAGATACGCAGTATTTT

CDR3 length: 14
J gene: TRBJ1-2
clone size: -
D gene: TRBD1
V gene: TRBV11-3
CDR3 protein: CASSQRGQRNGYTF
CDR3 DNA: TGTGCCAGCAGCCAGAGGGGACAGAGGAATGGCTACACCTTC

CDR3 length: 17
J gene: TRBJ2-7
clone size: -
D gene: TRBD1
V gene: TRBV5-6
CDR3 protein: CASSFRGLRSRLYEQYF
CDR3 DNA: TGTGCCAGCAGCTTTAGGGGGCTACGGAGCAGACTCTACGAGCAGTACTTC

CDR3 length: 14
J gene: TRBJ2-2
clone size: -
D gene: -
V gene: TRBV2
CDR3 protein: CASSAARGSGELFF
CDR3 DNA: TGTGCCAGCAGTGCAGCCAGGGGCTCCGGGGAGCTGTTTTTT

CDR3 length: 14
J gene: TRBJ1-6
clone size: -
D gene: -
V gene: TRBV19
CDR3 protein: CASSMVVRGSPLHF
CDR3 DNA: TGTGCCAGTAGTATGGTGGTGCGAGGGTCACCCCTCCACTTT

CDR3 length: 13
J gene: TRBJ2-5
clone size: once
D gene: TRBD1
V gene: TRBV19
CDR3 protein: CASSPGQAKTQYF
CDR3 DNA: TGTGCCAGTTCACCCGGACAGGCCAAGACCCAGTACTTC

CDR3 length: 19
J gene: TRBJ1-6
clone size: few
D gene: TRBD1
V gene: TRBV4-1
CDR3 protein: CASSPTLGTGSSYNSPLHF
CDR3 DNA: TGCGCCAGCAGTCCAACACTCGGGACAGGGAGCTCCTATAATTCACCCCTCCACTTT

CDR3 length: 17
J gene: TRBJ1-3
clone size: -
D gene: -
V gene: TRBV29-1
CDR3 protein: CSVSPAGSESSGNTIYF
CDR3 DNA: TGCAGCGTCTCTCCCGCGGGGTCAGAGTCTTCTGGAAACACCATATATTTT

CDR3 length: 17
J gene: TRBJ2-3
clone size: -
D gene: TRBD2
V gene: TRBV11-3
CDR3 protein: CASSVLGLAGDGDTQYF
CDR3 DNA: TGTGCCAGCAGCGTTTTGGGACTAGCGGGAGACGGAGATACGCAGTATTTT

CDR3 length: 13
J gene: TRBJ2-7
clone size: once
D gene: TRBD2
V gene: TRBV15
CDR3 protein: CATSRGLATEQYF
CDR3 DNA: TGTGCCACCAGCCGTGGACTAGCAACCGAGCAGTACTTC